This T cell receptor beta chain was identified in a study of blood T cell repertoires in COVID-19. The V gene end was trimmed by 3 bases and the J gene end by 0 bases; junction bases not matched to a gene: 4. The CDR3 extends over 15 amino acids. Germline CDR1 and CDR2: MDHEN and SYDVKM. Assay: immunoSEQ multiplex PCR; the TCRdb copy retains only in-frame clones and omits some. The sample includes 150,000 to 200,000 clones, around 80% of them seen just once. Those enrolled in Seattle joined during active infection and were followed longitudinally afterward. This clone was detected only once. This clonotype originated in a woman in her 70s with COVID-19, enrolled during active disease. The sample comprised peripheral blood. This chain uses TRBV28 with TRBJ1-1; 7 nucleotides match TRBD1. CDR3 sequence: CASSLRDSLNTEAFF. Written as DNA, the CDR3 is TGTGCCAGCAGTTTGAGGGACAGCTTGAACACTGAAGCTTTCTTT. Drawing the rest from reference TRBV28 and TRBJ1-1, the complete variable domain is DVKVTQSSRYLVKRTGEKVFLECVQDMDHENMFWYRQDPGLGLRLIYFSYDVKMKEKGDIPEGYSVSREKKERFSLILESASTNQTSMYLCASSLRDSLNTEAFFGQGTRLTVV.